Each of the 30 T cell receptor beta chains below was sequenced from the same sample in a study of cytomegalovirus exposure and HLA in healthy donors (dated by TCRdb to about 2017). The library was produced with the immunoSEQ multiplex PCR assay. For the multiplex PCR, a mixture combining 60 forward primers for TCR Vbeta segments and 13 reverse primers for TCR Jbeta segments was used. TCRdb obtained this table from immuneACCESS and retained in-frame rearrangements with V and J assigned. These tables miss some clones; where compared with another copy, unresolved V genes account for less than half of the shortfall, and the remainder is unexplained. The sample records more than 150,000 clones, approximately 80% of which are singletons. The ten largest clones add up to around 5.9% of the sample. The sequenced sample was PBMCs. These TCRs come from a woman aged 25 to 45 in good health and CMV-seropositive.

This chain uses TRBV4-3 with TRBJ1-1; tentatively, D is TRBD1 (6 bases). The CDR3 spans 17 residues. In germline, CDR1 is LGHNA, CDR2 YSLEER. Trimming cost V 0 bases and J 4 bases, with 18 bases left between them. DNA for the CDR3: TGCGCCAGCAGCCAAGACGACCGGGGGGGCGCCCCCACTGAAGCTTTCTTT. Protein product: CASSQDDRGGAPTEAFF.

V and J are TRBV6-5 and TRBJ1-2, with D maybe TRBD1 (5 bases). Trimming left V 8 bases short and J 4 bases short, with 20 bases between. The CDR3 runs 15 residues. Germline V gene data show CDR1 as MNHEY and CDR2 as SVGAGI. CDR3 bases: TGTGCCAGCCGTACGCAGGGCCAAATGGGCTATGGCTACACCTTC. Its translation is CASRTQGQMGYGYTF.

Worth noting for this clone: Other DNA variants within this sample encode the same CDR3. The V call is TRBV7-9, the J call TRBJ2-7, with D unclear. Germline V gene sequence: CDR1 SEHNR, CDR2 FQNEAQ (reference sequence). Trimming removed 5 bases at V and 1 base at J, with 3 bases between. This CDR3 region has 11 residues. The CDR3 nucleotides are TGTGCCAGCAGCCGGTCCTACGAGCAGTACTTC. Translated, it gives CASSRSYEQYF.

This clone was observed once. This sequence joins TRBV6-1 and TRBJ2-3, with TRBD1 matching over 8 bases. The trim removed 3 bases at V and 4 bases at J, leaving 0 bases unmatched. The CDR3 is 13 amino acids. Germline V gives CDR1 MNHNS, CDR2 SASEGT. CDR3 in amino acids: CASSDRGPDTQYF. The CDR3 DNA reads TGTGCCAGCAGTGACAGGGGGCCAGATACGCAGTATTTT.

V is TRBV6-1 and J is TRBJ2-7; the D gene is possibly TRBD1 (5 bases). Germline V gene lookup returns CDR1 MNHNS and CDR2 SASEGT. CDR3 length: 12 residues. This CDR3 reads CSNRKTAYEQYF. CDR3 nucleotide sequence: TGTTCCAACAGGAAAACGGCCTACGAGCAGTACTTC.

The chain is built from TRBV6-6 and TRBJ1-5; D ambiguous. Per the germline V gene, CDR1 is MNHNY and CDR2 is SVGAGI (reference sequence). This CDR3 spans 13 amino acids. V lost 7 bases and J 4 bases, leaving 11 bases between the germline ends. The CDR3 loop reads CASTYGGNQPQHF. CDR3 sequence (DNA): TGTGCCAGCACCTATGGCGGTAATCAGCCCCAGCATTTT.

The genes are TRBV5-1 and TRBJ2-2, with TRBD1 matching 7 bases. V lost 0 bases and J lost 7; bases outside the gene matches: 9. Germline V gene sequence: CDR1 SGHRS, CDR2 YFSETQ. The CDR3 loop spans 16 amino acids. CDR3 loop: CASSLALRQGGGELFF. The CDR3 DNA reads TGCGCCAGCAGCTTGGCCTTGAGACAGGGCGGCGGGGAGCTGTTTTTT.

The CDR3 spells CASSYSAVSGANVLTF. The CDR3 DNA is TGTGCCAGCAGTTACTCGGCGGTCTCTGGGGCCAACGTCCTGACTTTC. The V call is TRBV6-5, the J call TRBJ2-6; D is uncertain. There are 16 residues in the CDR3. The germline gives CDR1 MNHEY, CDR2 SVGAGI. Trimming pared 0 bases from V and 0 bases from J, leaving 6 bases between.

V usage is TRBV7-2 and J usage is TRBJ2-3; tentatively, D is TRBD2 (7 bases). Germline V gene lookup returns CDR1 SGHTA and CDR2 FQGNSA. Trimming removed 7 bases from V and 3 bases from J, with 17 bases in between. The CDR3 loop spans 15 amino acids. CDR3 sequence (DNA): TGTGCCAGCAAAAGGGGGGGCAGTAATACAGATACGCAGTATTTT. The encoded protein is CASKRGGSNTDTQYF.

The chain links TRBV7-9 to TRBJ1-2; 8 bases align to TRBD1. The CDR3 is made up of 14 amino acids. Germline loops: CDR1 SEHNR, CDR2 FQNEAQ (reference sequence). Trimming cost V 1 base and J 4 bases; bases outside gene matches: 2. The DNA for the CDR3 is TGTGCCAGCAGCTTAGGGACAGGGAGCTATGGCTACACCTTC. Its protein product is CASSLGTGSYGYTF.

The rearrangement links TRBV5-3 to TRBJ1-2; 8 nucleotides line up with TRBD1. TRBV5-3 counts as an open reading frame of uncertain function. This CDR3 spans 16 amino acids. V dropped 1 base and J dropped 8; count of bases not matched to a gene: 13. The CDR3 DNA reads TGTGCCAGAAGCTTGAGTACAGGACAGGGAACGGAGGGCTACACCTTC. It specifies CARSLSTGQGTEGYTF.

This clone has at least ten counts. The chain uses TRBV27 and TRBJ1-1; D is possibly TRBD1 (6 bases). This CDR3 comprises 17 residues. Deletions cut 1 base from V and 1 base from J, with 16 bases between. Germline CDR1 reads MNHEY; CDR2 reads SMNVEV (reference sequence). The DNA for the CDR3 is TGTGCCAGCAGTTTATATTATACAGGGCAATCGAACACTGAAGCTTTCTTT. Encoded protein: CASSLYYTGQSNTEAFF.

This clone has just a few counts. In DNA form, the CDR3 reads TGCGCCTCCGGGAGCGGTTCCTACAATGAGCAGTTCTTC. This codes for CASGSGSYNEQFF. This rearrangement joins TRBV10-1 to TRBJ2-1; D is perhaps TRBD2 (6 bases). The CDR3 runs to 13 residues. The germline V and J ends were trimmed by 11 bases and 1 base, with 12 bases remaining between them. CDR1 and CDR2 (germline): WNHNN, SYGVQD (reference sequence).

The genes are TRBV5-1 and TRBJ2-7; TRBD1 matches at 8 bases. Germline V gene data show CDR1 as SGHRS and CDR2 as YFSETQ. This CDR3 has 14 amino acids. After removal of 3 bases from V and 3 bases from J, the junction contained 5 bases not matched to a gene. The CDR3 loop reads CASSSRQGNYEQYF. As DNA, the CDR3 is TGCGCCAGCAGCTCCCGACAGGGGAACTACGAGCAGTACTTC.

The V and J genes are TRBV19 and TRBJ1-2, with TRBD1 matching 10 bases. The length of the CDR3 is 15 residues. J was trimmed by 4 bases and V by 9 bases; bases with no gene match: 11. Germline CDR1 LNHDA, CDR2 SQIVND (reference sequence). The CDR3 region has the DNA TGTGCCAGCACGTCAACCGGGACAGGGGTCTATGGCTACACCTTC. It yields the protein CASTSTGTGVYGYTF. The full variable domain, rest sourced from reference TRBV19 and TRBJ1-2, is DGGITQSPKYLFRKEGQNVTLSCEQNLNHDAMYWYRQDPGQGLRLIYYSQIVNDFQKGDIAEGYSVSREKKESFPLTVTSAQKNPTAFYLCASTSTGTGVYGYTFGSGTRLTVV.

The chain couples TRBV15 to TRBJ1-2; 9 bases are a match to TRBD1. Germline V gene lookup returns CDR1 LNHNV and CDR2 YYDKDF (reference sequence). V dropped 5 bases and J dropped 8; count of bases not matched to a gene: 9. The length of the CDR3 is 14 residues. CDR3 DNA sequence: TGTGCCACCAGCCGTGACAGGGGGAGGCAAGGCTACACCTTC. It codes for CATSRDRGRQGYTF. Together with reference TRBV15 and TRBJ1-2, the CDR3 gives the full variable domain: DAMVIQNPRYQVTQFGKPVTLSCSQTLNHNVMYWYQQKSSQAPKLLFHYYDKDFNNEADTPDNFQSRRPNTSFCFLDIRSPGLGDTAMYLCATSRDRGRQGYTFGSGTRLTVV.

The genes are TRBV7-2 and TRBJ2-5; D unclear. Trimming cost V 6 bases and J 5 bases, with 16 bases left between them. The CDR3 is 14 amino acids. Germline values: CDR1 SGHTA, CDR2 FQGNSA. CDR3 in amino acids: CASRQSQNRETQYF. The DNA of the CDR3 is TGTGCCAGCAGACAATCCCAAAACCGTGAGACCCAGTACTTC.

The V call is TRBV5-1, the J call TRBJ2-5; D possibly corresponds to TRBD1 (6 bases). The V end lost 0 bases, the J end lost 2 bases, and 17 bases lay between the germline ends. Looked up from germline, CDR1 is SGHRS and CDR2 is YFSETQ. The CDR3 consists of 17 residues. The CDR3 sequence: CASSLAYRVTLQETQYF. The CDR3 nucleotides are TGCGCCAGCAGCTTGGCCTACAGGGTTACCCTTCAAGAGACCCAGTACTTC.

This chain uses TRBV5-6 with TRBJ1-2; TRBD1 agrees at 7 bases. The CDR3 runs 16 residues. Unmatched junction bases numbered 13, after V lost 0 bases and J lost 8 bases. CDR1 SGHDT and CDR2 YYEEEE come from the germline V gene. The CDR3 here is CASSLGDRVKVLGYTF. DNA of the CDR3: TGTGCCAGCAGCTTGGGAGACAGGGTCAAGGTTTTGGGCTACACCTTC.

This rearrangement joins TRBV9 to TRBJ1-6, with 10 nucleotides matching TRBD1. V dropped 0 bases and J dropped 14; count of bases not matched to a gene: 14. Germline CDR1 SGDLS, CDR2 YYNGEE. The CDR3 loop spans 17 amino acids. The CDR3 DNA is TGTGCCAGCAGCGTAGCGATTTCCGGGACAGGGGAAGCGGCCCTCCACTTT. This codes for CASSVAISGTGEAALHF.

This clone was counted once. The rearrangement joins TRBV5-1 to TRBJ2-3; 13 bases agree with TRBD2. This CDR3 has 16 residues. Germline loops: CDR1 SGHRS, CDR2 YFSETQ. V was clipped by 4 bases and J by 3 bases; unmatched bases: 5. The CDR3 DNA sequence: TGCGCCAGCAGCCCGCCGGGACTAGCGGGAACAGATACGCAGTATTTT. This translates into CASSPPGLAGTDTQYF.

The chain has TRBV5-1 and TRBJ2-1; a possible D gene is TRBD1 (6 bases). There are 15 residues in the CDR3. V was pared by 4 bases and J by 0 bases, with 11 bases between. Germline values: CDR1 SGHRS, CDR2 YFSETQ. CDR3 bases: TGCGCCAGCAGCCCCGGACAGAGCTCCTACAATGAGCAGTTCTTC. Protein: CASSPGQSSYNEQFF.

This clone was counted between two and nine times. The chain carries TRBV2 and TRBJ2-7, with 10 bases identical to TRBD2. The germline gives CDR1 SNHLY, CDR2 FYNNEI. There are 15 residues in the CDR3. Losses at the gene ends were 5 bases for V and 2 bases for J; bases not matched to a gene: 6. The CDR3 protein is CASSPGTSVTYEQYF. CDR3 nucleotides: TGTGCCAGCAGTCCCGGGACTAGCGTTACCTACGAGCAGTACTTC.

The V gene is TRBV5-1, the J gene TRBJ2-1, with TRBD2 matching over 9 bases. CDR3 length: 16 amino acids. Germline V gives CDR1 SGHRS, CDR2 YFSETQ. V was clipped by 2 bases and J by 8 bases; unmatched bases: 11. CDR3 protein: CASSFLAGESPDEQFF. CDR3 sequence (DNA): TGCGCCAGCAGCTTTTTAGCGGGAGAATCTCCCGATGAGCAGTTCTTC.

The rearrangement joins TRBV7-2 to TRBJ2-3; D unresolved. CDR1 is SGHTA, CDR2 FQGNSA, per germline. The CDR3 has 14 amino acids. Trimming left V 1 base short and J 2 bases short, with 7 bases between. CDR3 bases: TGTGCCAGCAGCTTAGTGGGCCACACAGATACGCAGTATTTT. Translated, it gives CASSLVGHTDTQYF. The full variable domain, in which reference TRBV7-2 and TRBJ2-3 provide the parts outside the CDR3, is GAGVSQSPSNKVTEKGKDVELRCDPISGHTALYWYRQSLGQGLEFLIYFQGNSAPDKSGLPSDRFSAERTGGSVSTLTIQRTQQEDSAVYLCASSLVGHTDTQYFGPGTRLTVL.

The chain joins TRBV5-6 to TRBJ2-3; 10 bases align to TRBD1. The CDR3 covers 15 residues. V lost 1 base to trimming and J lost 4 bases; unmatched junction nucleotides: 3. The germline V gene has CDR1 SGHDT and CDR2 YYEEEE. CDR3 sequence (DNA): TGTGCCAGCAGCTTGCCGGGGACAGGGGCAGATACGCAGTATTTT. This codes for CASSLPGTGADTQYF.

The CDR3 spells CASSPSGAGELFF. The CDR3 DNA sequence: TGTGCCAGCAGCCCCTCGGGGGCCGGGGAGCTGTTTTTT. The gene calls are TRBV9 and TRBJ2-2; D is perhaps TRBD2 (6 bases). The CDR3 is made up of 13 amino acids. Germline loops: CDR1 SGDLS, CDR2 YYNGEE. Trimming shortened V by 4 bases and J by 6 bases, and 10 bases separated the two germline ends.

This chain joins TRBV4-1 and TRBJ1-3; D may be TRBD1 (6 bases). V was pared by 0 bases and J by 0 bases, with 12 bases between. In germline, CDR1 is MGHRA, CDR2 YSYEKL. This CDR3 is 17 amino acids long. In DNA, the CDR3 is TGCGCCAGCAGCCAAGAAGGACAGTTGAGCTCTGGAAACACCATATATTTT. It encodes CASSQEGQLSSGNTIYF.

This sequence joins TRBV5-1 and TRBJ1-4, with 9 bases aligning to TRBD1. Per the germline V gene, CDR1 is SGHRS and CDR2 is YFSETQ. This CDR3 has 14 residues. The V gene end was trimmed by 5 bases and the J gene end by 6 bases; junction bases not matched to a gene: 5. CDR3 loop: CASRNTGGDEKLFF. The CDR3 DNA follows: TGCGCCAGCAGGAATACAGGGGGCGATGAAAAACTGTTTTTT.

This chain connects TRBV18 to TRBJ1-1; TRBD1 is a possible D gene (6 bases). CDR3 size: 15 residues. The V gene lost 3 bases and the J gene lost 4 bases, with 15 bases spanning the gap. The germline gives CDR1 KGHSH, CDR2 LQKENI. The CDR3 region is CASSPIGQGSTEAFF. The CDR3 nucleotides are TGTGCCAGCTCACCCATTGGCCAGGGGAGCACTGAAGCTTTCTTT.